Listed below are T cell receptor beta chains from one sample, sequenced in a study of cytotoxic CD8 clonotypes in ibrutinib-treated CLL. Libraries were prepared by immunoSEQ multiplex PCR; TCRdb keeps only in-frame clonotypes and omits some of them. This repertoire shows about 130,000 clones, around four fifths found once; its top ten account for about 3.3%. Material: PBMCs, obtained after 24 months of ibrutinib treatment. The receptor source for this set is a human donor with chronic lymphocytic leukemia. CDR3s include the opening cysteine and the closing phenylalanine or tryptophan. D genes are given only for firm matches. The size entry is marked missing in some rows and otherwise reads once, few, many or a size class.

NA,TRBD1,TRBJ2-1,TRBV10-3,CAISPDREGEQFF,TGTGCCATCAGTCCAGACAGGGAAGGTGAGCAGTTCTTC
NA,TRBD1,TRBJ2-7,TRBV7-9,CASRPTGTGGYEQYF,TGTGCCAGCAGGCCCACCGGGACAGGGGGCTACGAGCAGTACTTC
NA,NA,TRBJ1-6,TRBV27,CASLNLGSNSPLHF,TGTGCCAGCCTTAATTTGGGATCAAATTCACCCCTCCACTTT
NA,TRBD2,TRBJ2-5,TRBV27,CASRLAGGETQYF,TGTGCCAGTAGACTAGCGGGGGGGGAGACCCAGTACTTC
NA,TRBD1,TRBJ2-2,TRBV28,CASTTGDTGELFF,TGTGCCAGCACGACAGGGGATACCGGGGAGCTGTTTTTT
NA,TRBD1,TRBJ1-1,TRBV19,CASSQQGSIPEAFF,TGTGCCAGTAGTCAACAGGGGAGTATCCCTGAAGCTTTCTTT
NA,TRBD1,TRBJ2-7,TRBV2,CASSEAGTGLAGQYF,TGTGCCAGCAGTGAAGCGGGGACAGGCTTAGCTGGGCAGTACTTC
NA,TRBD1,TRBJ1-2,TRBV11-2,CASSFDRGTAGYTF,TGTGCCAGCAGCTTTGACAGGGGCACGGCCGGCTACACCTTC
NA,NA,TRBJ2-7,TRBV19,CASNPGDGSSYEQYF,TGTGCCTCCAACCCCGGGGACGGAAGCTCCTACGAGCAGTACTTC
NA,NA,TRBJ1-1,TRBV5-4,CASSFQDLRNTEAFF,TGTGCCAGCAGCTTTCAGGACCTTCGGAACACTGAAGCTTTCTTT
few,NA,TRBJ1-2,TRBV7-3,CASSLQGNYGYTF,TGTGCCAGCAGCTTACAGGGGAACTATGGCTACACCTTC
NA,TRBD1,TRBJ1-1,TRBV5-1,CASRTGRTEAFF,TGCGCCAGCAGGACAGGGAGGACTGAAGCTTTCTTT
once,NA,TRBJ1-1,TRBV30,CAWTQEDTEAFF,TGTGCCTGGACGCAGGAGGACACTGAAGCTTTCTTT
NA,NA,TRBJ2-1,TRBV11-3,CASSSSGYEQFF,TGTGCCAGCAGCTCTTCAGGTTATGAGCAGTTCTTC
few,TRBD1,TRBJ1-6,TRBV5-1,CASQTGEVSPLHF,TGCGCCAGCCAGACAGGGGAGGTTTCACCCCTCCACTTT
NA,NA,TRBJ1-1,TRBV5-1,CASSFGFTNTEAFF,TGCGCCAGCAGCTTCGGGTTTACGAACACTGAAGCTTTCTTT
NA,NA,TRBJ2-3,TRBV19,CASGTDTQYF,TGTGCCAGTGGCACAGATACGCAGTATTTT
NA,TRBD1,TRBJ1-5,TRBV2,CASSFDRGAQPQHF,TGTGCCAGCAGTTTCGACAGGGGAGCTCAGCCCCAGCATTTT
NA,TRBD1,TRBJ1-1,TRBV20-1,CSAKGQGSAFF,TGCAGTGCAAAGGGACAGGGATCAGCTTTCTTT
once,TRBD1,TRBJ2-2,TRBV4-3,CASSQDLRQGFLNTGELFF,TGCGCCAGCAGCCAAGACCTCCGACAGGGATTCTTAAACACCGGGGAGCTGTTTTTT
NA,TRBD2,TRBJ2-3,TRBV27,CASSLVRGVADTQYF,TGTGCCAGCAGCCTAGTCCGGGGGGTCGCAGATACGCAGTATTTT
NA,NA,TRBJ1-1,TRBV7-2,CASSLEGIGVSTEAFF,TGTGCCAGCAGCTTAGAAGGAATCGGGGTGAGCACTGAAGCTTTCTTT
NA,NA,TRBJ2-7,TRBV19,CASSTGSSVQYF,TGTGCCAGTAGTACAGGGAGCTCCGTGCAGTACTTC
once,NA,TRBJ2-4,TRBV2,CASSPDRINIQYF,TGTGCCAGCAGTCCGGACAGAATTAACATTCAGTACTTC
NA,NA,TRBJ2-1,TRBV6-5,CASSYMGRNEQFF,TGTGCCAGCAGTTACATGGGTAGAAATGAGCAGTTCTTC
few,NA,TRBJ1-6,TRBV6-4,CASSDRGGSPLHF,TGTGCCAGCAGTGACAGGGGAGGGTCACCCCTCCACTTT
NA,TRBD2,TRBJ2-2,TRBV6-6,CASSMTSGGNTGELFF,TGTGCCAGCAGTATGACTAGCGGGGGGAACACCGGGGAGCTGTTTTTT
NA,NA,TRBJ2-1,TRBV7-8,CASSFLSGEQFF,TGTGCCAGCAGCTTTTTGTCGGGTGAGCAGTTCTTC
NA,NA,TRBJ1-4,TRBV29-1,CSVEGPGSDEKLFF,TGCAGCGTCGAAGGACCGGGTTCCGATGAAAAACTGTTTTTT
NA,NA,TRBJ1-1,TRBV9,CASSVGNMMNTEAFF,TGTGCCAGCAGCGTAGGAAATATGATGAACACTGAAGCTTTCTTT
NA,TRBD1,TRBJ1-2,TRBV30,CAWSLTGNYGYTF,TGTGCCTGGAGCTTGACAGGGAACTATGGCTACACCTTC
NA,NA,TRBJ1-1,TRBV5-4,CASSQGTHQGTEAFF,TGTGCCAGCAGCCAAGGGACGCACCAGGGCACTGAAGCTTTCTTT
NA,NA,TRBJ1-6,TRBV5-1,CASGESSYNSPLHF,TGCGCCAGCGGGGAGAGCTCCTATAATTCACCCCTCCACTTT
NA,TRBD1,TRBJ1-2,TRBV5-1,CASSSNRDRPNYGYTF,TGCGCCAGCAGCTCAAACCGGGACAGGCCTAACTATGGCTACACCTTC
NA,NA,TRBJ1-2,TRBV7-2,CASSPRAIPANYGYTF,TGTGCCAGCAGCCCACGCGCAATACCTGCTAACTATGGCTACACCTTC
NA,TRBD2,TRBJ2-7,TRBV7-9,CASSTKLANSYEQYF,TGTGCCAGCAGCACCAAACTAGCGAACTCCTACGAGCAGTACTTC
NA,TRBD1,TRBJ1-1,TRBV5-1,CASSLGDRGRGTEAFF,TGCGCCAGCAGCTTGGGCGACAGGGGGCGCGGGACTGAAGCTTTCTTT
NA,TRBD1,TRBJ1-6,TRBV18,CASSRGQGYNSPLHF,TGTGCCAGCTCCCGCGGACAGGGATATAATTCACCCCTCCACTTT
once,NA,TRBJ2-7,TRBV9,CASSVRQGSPYEQYF,TGTGCCAGCAGCGTTAGGCAGGGGTCCCCCTACGAGCAGTACTTC